This note documents a single TCR beta chain sequence. The target antigen is unknown. A single base separates this from a much larger clone, so it may be a read error. In this CDR3 the conserved last residue, phenylalanine or tryptophan, is missing, so a read error is likely. This entry belongs to a study of molecular identifiers for immune sequencing clone quantification. On the study more broadly: Replicates involved a five-way split of RNA from about 20,000 or 100,000 naive CD8 cells, with sequencing of four. Findings and limits, study-wide: The sizes of highly expanded clones could be underestimated when identical TCR molecules share a barcode. Beyond 20 RNA copies, clones held over 97% of effector molecules, compared with under 1% in naive cells.

Listed TCR primers and previously described methods were used for bulk TCR libraries. TCRdb redid the calling of the PCR reads with MiXCR, one entry per CDR3 protein. In the table there are some 13,000 distinct CDR3 sequences, under 20% of which are singletons. Germline CDR1 is SQVTM and CDR2 is ANQGSEA. The CDR3 runs 13 residues. With V trimmed by 4 bases and J by 3 bases, 6 bases remained unmatched. The sample comprised naive CD8+ T cells from blood, with Jurkat cell RNA spiked in. Regarding subset: FACS-sorted CD8+CD4-CCR7+CD45RA+ naive T cells. The chain carries TRBV29-1 and TRBJ2-7; 7 nucleotides line up with TRBD2. This receptor was taken from a human donor in good health. Some libraries in this study had Jurkat cell RNA spiked in. CDR3 bases: TGCAGCGTTGTCCTAGCGGACTTCTACGAGCAGTACTCC. This translates into CSVVLADFYEQYS.